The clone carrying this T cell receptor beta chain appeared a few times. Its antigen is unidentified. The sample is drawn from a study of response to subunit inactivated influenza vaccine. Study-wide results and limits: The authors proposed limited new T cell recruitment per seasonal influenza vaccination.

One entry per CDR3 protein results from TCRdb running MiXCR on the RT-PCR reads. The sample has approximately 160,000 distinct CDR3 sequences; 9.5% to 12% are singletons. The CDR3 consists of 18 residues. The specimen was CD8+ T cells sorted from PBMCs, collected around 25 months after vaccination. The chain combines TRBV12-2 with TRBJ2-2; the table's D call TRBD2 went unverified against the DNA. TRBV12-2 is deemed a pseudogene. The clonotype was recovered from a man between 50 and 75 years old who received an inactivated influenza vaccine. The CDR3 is CASRTTPGSTGRTGELFF. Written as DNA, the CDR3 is TGTGCAAGTCGCACCACCCCAGGGAGTACAGGGAGAACCGGGGAGCTGTTTTTT.